This entry lists 17 T cell receptor beta chains sequenced from one sample in a study of cytomegalovirus exposure and HLA in healthy donors. 60 Vbeta and 13 Jbeta primers were used in PCR. Sequencing used immunoSEQ multiplex PCR; TCRdb keeps in-frame clones, though not all of them. The sample shows approximately 180,000 clones, 75% to 90% of them seen only once. Specimen: PBMCs. The receptors here all came from a man aged 30-40 years in good health and CMV-seropositive.

This clone was recorded once. This chain joins TRBV30 and TRBJ2-1, with unresolved D. The germline V gene has CDR1 GTSNPN and CDR2 SVGIG (reference sequence). The CDR3 runs to 14 residues. Trimming shortened V by 5 bases and J by 2 bases, and 13 bases separated the two germline ends. The CDR3 sequence: CAWCRSETYNEQFF. The CDR3 DNA sequence: TGTGCCTGGTGTAGAAGCGAGACCTACAATGAGCAGTTCTTC.

The chain carries TRBV19 and TRBJ2-5; 11 bases are shared with TRBD1. Near its end, the DNA agrees better with TRBJ2-7, so the J call may be wrong. The CDR3 has 15 amino acids. The germline V gene encodes CDR1 LNHDA and CDR2 SQIVND (reference sequence). CDR3: CASSLGQGAIYEQYF. Here the CDR3 DNA reads TGTGCCAGTAGTCTAGGACAGGGGGCGATTTACGAGCAGTACTTC.

The chain joins TRBV7-2 to TRBJ1-2; 9 bases map to TRBD1. This CDR3 has 17 amino acids. Germline V gives CDR1 SGHTA, CDR2 FQGNSA. V lost 5 bases to trimming and J lost 6 bases; unmatched junction nucleotides: 16. The CDR3 protein is CASSRLDRGALGDGYTF. DNA for the CDR3: TGTGCCAGCAGCCGATTGGACAGGGGTGCATTGGGAGATGGCTACACCTTC.

This chain links TRBV9 with TRBJ1-3, with D unresolved. Germline lookup yields CDR1 SGDLS and CDR2 YYNGEE. The CDR3 extends over 15 amino acids. V lost 4 bases to trimming and J lost 1 base, with 12 bases between them. Written as DNA, the CDR3 is TGTGCCAGCAGCCCCCGCGTAGTGTCTGGAAACACCATATATTTT. It codes for CASSPRVVSGNTIYF.

CDR3: CASSFFGDVFAYEQYF. CDR3 nucleotides: TGTGCCAGCAGTTTTTTCGGGGATGTTTTCGCCTACGAGCAGTACTTC. This sequence joins TRBV28 and TRBJ2-7; weak D call: TRBD2 (5 bases). From germline, CDR1 is MDHEN and CDR2 SYDVKM. V lost 3 bases, J lost 2 bases, and 17 bases lay in between. The CDR3 consists of 16 residues.

This chain links TRBV30 with TRBJ2-4; D perhaps matches TRBD2 (6 bases). V shed 0 bases and J shed 9 bases, with 12 bases lying between them. The germline V gene has CDR1 GTSNPN and CDR2 SVGIG (reference sequence). This CDR3 has 13 residues. The chain's CDR3 is CAWSVLTGSIQYF. For the CDR3, the DNA is TGTGCCTGGAGTGTACTGACCGGGAGCATTCAGTACTTC.

The chain employs TRBV7-9 and TRBJ2-7, with 12 bases identical to TRBD2. The V gene's germline CDR1 is SEHNR and CDR2 FQNEAQ (reference sequence). This CDR3 has 14 amino acids. The trim removed 3 bases at V and 5 bases at J, leaving 2 bases unmatched. CDR3 DNA: TGTGCCAGCAGCTTCTCTAGCGGGAGGGACGAGCAGTACTTC. Translating it yields CASSFSSGRDEQYF.

The table lists this clone with a few counts. The chain combines TRBV7-9 with TRBJ1-6; maybe TRBD1 (5 bases). The ends were cut back, 4 bases at V and 8 bases at J, with 18 bases in the middle. Germline lookup yields CDR1 SEHNR and CDR2 FQNEAQ (reference sequence). The CDR3 covers 16 residues. Written as DNA, the CDR3 is TGTGCCAGCAGCTCACGAAGTGGCAGGGTCGATTCACCCCTCCACTTT. The encoded protein is CASSSRSGRVDSPLHF.

This clone was counted only a few times. The V and J genes are TRBV6-5 and TRBJ2-7, with a weak D call TRBD2 (5 bases). V gave up 3 bases and J gave up 3 bases, with 9 bases separating them. The germline CDR1 and CDR2 sequences are MNHEY and SVGAGI. The CDR3 loop spans 13 amino acids. Written as DNA, the CDR3 is TGTGCCAGCAGTTATGGGGAGCTCTACGAGCAGTACTTC. This codes for CASSYGELYEQYF.

J is TRBJ2-2 and V is TRBV29-1; perhaps TRBD2 as D (5 bases). Trimming removed 3 bases from V and 6 bases from J, with 11 bases in between. CDR1 and CDR2 from the germline V gene are SQVTM and ANQGSEA. The CDR3 has 13 amino acids. The CDR3 here is CSVEAGFAGELFF. The CDR3 DNA sequence: TGCAGCGTTGAGGCGGGCTTCGCCGGGGAGCTGTTTTTT.

This clone appeared once. V gene TRBV15 combines with J gene TRBJ2-5; the D gene is possibly TRBD2 (7 bases). V shed 1 base and J shed 5 bases, with 14 bases lying between them. This CDR3 has 15 residues. Germline loops: CDR1 LNHNV, CDR2 YYDKDF (reference sequence). CDR3 DNA: TGTGCCACCAGCAGAGCGGGCGAGGGGGGGGAGACCCAGTACTTC. Protein sequence: CATSRAGEGGETQYF.

This chain connects TRBV2 to TRBJ2-5; 8 positions agree with TRBD1. The CDR3 loop spans 13 amino acids. CDR1 and CDR2 from the germline V gene are SNHLY and FYNNEI. J gave up 5 bases and V 6 bases, and 5 bases lay outside the gene matches. CDR3 residues: CASRGQGGETQYF. In nucleotides, the CDR3 is TGTGCCAGCAGAGGACAGGGTGGTGAGACCCAGTACTTC.

The chain carries TRBV19 and TRBJ2-1, with 12 positions matching TRBD2. This CDR3 spans 20 amino acids. From germline, CDR1 is LNHDA and CDR2 SQIVND (reference sequence). After removal of 6 bases from V and 2 bases from J, the junction contained 17 bases not matched to a gene. Here the CDR3 DNA reads TGTGCCAGTAGCCAACTGACTAGCGGGAGAGGCAGGTGGACCTACAATGAGCAGTTCTTC. The encoded protein is CASSQLTSGRGRWTYNEQFF.

The rearrangement uses TRBV7-2 and TRBJ2-5, with 11 bases identical to TRBD2. Germline lookup yields CDR1 SGHTA and CDR2 FQGNSA. The CDR3 spans 16 residues. J lost 1 base, V lost 3 bases, and 4 bases had no gene match. CDR3 region: CASSFNSGGVQETQYF. For the CDR3, the DNA is TGTGCCAGCAGCTTCAATAGCGGGGGGGTCCAAGAGACCCAGTACTTC.

The rearrangement uses TRBV9 and TRBJ2-5; TRBD1 matches at 9 bases. Germline V gene sequence: CDR1 SGDLS, CDR2 YYNGEE. CDR3 length: 15 residues. After removal of 3 bases from V and 6 bases from J, the junction contained 9 bases not matched to a gene. The CDR3 DNA follows: TGTGCCAGCAGCGATGGGACAGGGATATCAAAGACCCAGTACTTC. It yields the protein CASSDGTGISKTQYF.

The chain couples TRBV19 to TRBJ2-5; D is perhaps TRBD1 (5 bases). Per the germline V gene, CDR1 is LNHDA and CDR2 is SQIVND (reference sequence). The CDR3 is made up of 13 amino acids. V was shortened by 8 bases and J by 1 base, with 11 bases between the two germline ends. The CDR3 region is CASSAGLQETQYF. The CDR3 bases are TGTGCCAGTTCGGCAGGGCTCCAAGAGACCCAGTACTTC.

In this sample, this clone turned up a few times. This chain links TRBV2 with TRBJ2-7, with 7 bases identical to TRBD1. Per germline, CDR1 SNHLY and CDR2 FYNNEI. This CDR3 comprises 15 residues. The ends lost 3 bases at V and 3 bases at J; junction bases unmatched: 8. The CDR3 reads CASSEAQGRYYEQYF. The CDR3, as DNA: TGTGCCAGCAGTGAGGCACAGGGGAGATACTACGAGCAGTACTTC.